This T cell receptor beta chain appears in the sequencing data of a study of T cell changes during pregnancy in multiple sclerosis. CDR1 is SGHVS, CDR2 FNYEAQ, per germline. The ends lost 1 base at V and 4 bases at J; junction bases unmatched: 10. The CDR3 loop spans 18 amino acids. This table comes from immunoSEQ multiplex PCR, and its TCRdb copy is limited to in-frame clones, with some not included. The sample carries fewer than 150,000 clones, about 96% recorded once. Sequencing used peripheral blood, obtained after pregnancy. This receptor was taken from a female donor with multiple sclerosis, enrolled in a pregnancy study. The V and J genes are TRBV7-6 and TRBJ1-2; 12 nucleotides line up with TRBD1. CDR3 nucleotides: TGTGCCAGCAGCTTAGTCCGGGACAGGGGGCAGGGGGGCTATGGCTACACCTTC. Translated: CASSLVRDRGQGGYGYTF.